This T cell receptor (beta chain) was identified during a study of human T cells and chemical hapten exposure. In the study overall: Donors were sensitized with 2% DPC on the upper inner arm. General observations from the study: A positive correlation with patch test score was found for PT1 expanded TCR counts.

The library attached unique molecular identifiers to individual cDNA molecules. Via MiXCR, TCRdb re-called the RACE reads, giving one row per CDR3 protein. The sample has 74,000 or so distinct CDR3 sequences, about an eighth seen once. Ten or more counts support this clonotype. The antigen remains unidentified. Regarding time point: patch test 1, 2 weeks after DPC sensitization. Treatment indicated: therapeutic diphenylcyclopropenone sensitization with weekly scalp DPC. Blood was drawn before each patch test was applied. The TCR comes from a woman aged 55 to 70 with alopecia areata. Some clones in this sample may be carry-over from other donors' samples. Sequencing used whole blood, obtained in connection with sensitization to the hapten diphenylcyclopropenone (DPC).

DNA of the CDR3: TGTGCCATCAGTGAGTCAGGAGTGAGCACAGATACGCAGTATTTT. Translating gives CAISESGVSTDTQYF. The chain recombines TRBV10-3 with TRBJ2-3, with D unresolved. V dropped 0 bases and J dropped 0 bases, with 7 bases sitting between them. The CDR3 is 15 amino acids. CDR1 ENHRY and CDR2 SYGVKD come from the germline V gene.